These 5 T cell receptor beta chains were all obtained from the same sample, sequenced in a study of CXCR3-negative and CXCR3-positive naive CD8 T cells. Their target antigens are unknown. Notes on the study in general: Against CXCR3-negative naive cells, CXCR3-positive naive cells showed more hydrophobic TRB CDR3s.

With UMI labels, 5' RACE was used to prepare the TRB cDNA libraries. Following a re-call of the 5' RACE reads, TCRdb has one entry per CDR3 protein and lacks DNA. This listing includes about 98,000 distinct CDR3 sequences. The sample taken for sequencing was naive CXCR3+ CD8+ T cells from blood. Subset given: CD45RO-CCR7+CD27+CD95- naive CD8+ T cells expressing CXCR3 (TNR3+). These receptors all stem from a human donor in good health. Some clones in this sample may be carry-over from other donors' samples.

The CDR3 is CASSLTSGSIADTQYF. The chain couples TRBV4-1 to TRBJ2-3; TCRdb's D call, TRBD2, is unchecked because there is no DNA. Germline CDR1 MGHRA, CDR2 YSYEKL. The length of the CDR3 is 16 residues.

This chain joins TRBV1 and TRBJ2-7; lacking DNA, the TRBD1 call made by TCRdb goes unchecked. TRBV1 is reported as a pseudogene. The CDR3 totals 17 residues. The CDR3 sequence: CTSSQERPGGEGYEQYF.

The rearrangement links TRBV9 to TRBJ1-4. The germline V gene encodes CDR1 SGDLS and CDR2 YYNGEE. The CDR3 covers 14 residues. The CDR3 here is CASSVAGLNEKLFF.

The chain combines TRBV29-1 with TRBJ1-2; without DNA, the TCRdb call of TRBD1 cannot be checked. In germline, CDR1 is SQVTM, CDR2 ANQGSEA. This CDR3 is built from 15 residues. The CDR3 loop reads CSVDLGLGANYGYTF.

The chain recombines TRBV2 with TRBJ2-1; TCRdb's D call, TRBD2, is unchecked because there is no DNA. CDR3 length: 14 residues. Germline loops: CDR1 SNHLY, CDR2 FYNNEI. The chain's CDR3 is CASSDFSGGREQFF.